The TCR beta chain under discussion was sequenced for a study of T-cell reconstitution after alpha-beta-depleted transplantation in children. Study-wide findings and caveats: There were some patients whose high TCRbeta diversity at day 60 came from surviving recipient T cells and thymic progenitors. Where alpha-beta T cells came from about two months after transplant was reportedly several hundred expanded graft clones.

This clonotype has more than one count but fewer than ten. Its antigen is as yet unknown. The library targeted TCRbeta and was prepared with unique molecular identifiers. MiXCR was run by TCRdb on the PCR reads, yielding one entry per CDR3 protein. This repertoire shows 500,000 to 600,000 distinct CDR3 sequences, about a quarter found once; its top ten account for 36%. Germline CDR1 reads MNHEY; CDR2 reads SMNVEV (reference sequence). The CDR3 covers 16 residues. With 1 base clipped from V and 4 bases from J, the junction kept 4 bases outside the gene matches. The source is a boy less than two years old with Wiskott-Aldrich syndrome, due to receive a stem cell transplant. The chain carries TRBV27 and TRBJ2-7, with 13 bases identical to TRBD2. The sequences come from PBMCs, collected before TCRalphabeta/CD19-depleted stem cell transplant. The CDR3 DNA reads as TGTGCCAGCAGTTTATTCGGGACTAGCGGGAATTACGAGCAGTACTTC. It yields the protein CASSLFGTSGNYEQYF.